Sequencing of this T cell receptor beta chain was carried out in a study of cytomegalovirus exposure and HLA in healthy donors. Study-level background: The 120 validation repertoires were reported in a later analysis to have been generated on the same platform as the roughly 700 first-cohort repertoires. Study results and caveats: A list of approximately 160 TCR beta chains associated with cytomegalovirus was given. The tendency of first-cohort TCR clusters to co-occur in the roughly 130 validation repertoires was the finding of a later analysis.

Using immunoSEQ multiplex PCR, the repertoire was profiled, and TCRdb retains in-frame clones only, with some absent. The profile shows 150,000 to 250,000 clones, about 81% of them singletons. Comment on this clone: Its target is not known.

With 7 bases removed from V and 1 base from J, the gap between germline ends came to 22 bases. CDR1 and CDR2 (germline): SNHLY, FYNNEI. The CDR3 is 17 residues long. The validation cohort, a group of more than 100 subjects, included the donors and was separate from the roughly 700-subject first cohort. The sequence came from a woman in her twenties or thirties in good health and CMV-seronegative. This chain joins TRBV2 and TRBJ1-2; D call uncertain. Input material: PBMCs. CDR3 DNA sequence: TGTGCCAGCATTCAAGACGGAGCCCCATCCCTTAACTATGGCTACACCTTC. Amino acids: CASIQDGAPSLNYGYTF.